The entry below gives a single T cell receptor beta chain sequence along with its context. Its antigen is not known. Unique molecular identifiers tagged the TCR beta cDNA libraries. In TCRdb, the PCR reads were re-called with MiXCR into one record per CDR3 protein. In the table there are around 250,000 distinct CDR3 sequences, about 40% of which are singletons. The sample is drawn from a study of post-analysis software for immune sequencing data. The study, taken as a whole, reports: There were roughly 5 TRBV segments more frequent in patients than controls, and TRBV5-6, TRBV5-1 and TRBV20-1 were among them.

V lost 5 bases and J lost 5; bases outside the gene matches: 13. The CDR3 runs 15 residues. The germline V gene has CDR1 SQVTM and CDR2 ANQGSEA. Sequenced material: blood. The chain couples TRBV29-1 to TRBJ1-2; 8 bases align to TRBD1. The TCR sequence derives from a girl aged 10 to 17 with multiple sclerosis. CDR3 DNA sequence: TGCAGCGTTTCCGCGCGACAGGGGTTAGTGTATGGCTACACCTTC. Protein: CSVSARQGLVYGYTF.